This TCR beta chain was observed in a study of shared T cell receptors in the human thymus. Libraries were prepared by immunoSEQ multiplex PCR; TCRdb keeps only in-frame clonotypes and omits some of them. The sample shows about 660,000 clones, roughly 90% of them seen only once. Germline CDR1 reads SGHNT; CDR2 reads YYREEE (reference sequence). V shed 0 bases and J 6 bases; nucleotides not matched to a gene: 16. The CDR3 has 20 residues. This same sample was also part of a study on human thymus T cells. According to that study: Congenital heart defects were the reason for the corrective surgery that the donors, healthy Finnish infants, were having. Thymus tissue was removed during corrective cardiac surgery. An apparent bias in V and J gene usage was seen in thymic and blood repertoires. A high degree of thymic repertoire overlap among unrelated individuals was reported in related research.

The V gene is TRBV5-4, the J gene TRBJ2-2, with 11 nucleotides matching TRBD2. This clonotype originated in a boy under three years old with a congenital heart defect. Sequenced sample: thymocytes. CDR3 bases: TGTGCCAGCAGCTTGGAGGCTAGCGGGAGGCGACAAATTCTACCCGGGGAGCTGTTTTTT. It codes for CASSLEASGRRQILPGELFF. Variable domain in full (rest from reference TRBV5-4 and TRBJ2-2): ETGVTQSPTHLIKTRGQQVTLRCSSQSGHNTVSWYQQALGQGPQFIFQYYREEENGRGNFPPRFSGLQFPNYSSELNVNALELDDSALYLCASSLEASGRRQILPGELFFGEGSRLTVL.